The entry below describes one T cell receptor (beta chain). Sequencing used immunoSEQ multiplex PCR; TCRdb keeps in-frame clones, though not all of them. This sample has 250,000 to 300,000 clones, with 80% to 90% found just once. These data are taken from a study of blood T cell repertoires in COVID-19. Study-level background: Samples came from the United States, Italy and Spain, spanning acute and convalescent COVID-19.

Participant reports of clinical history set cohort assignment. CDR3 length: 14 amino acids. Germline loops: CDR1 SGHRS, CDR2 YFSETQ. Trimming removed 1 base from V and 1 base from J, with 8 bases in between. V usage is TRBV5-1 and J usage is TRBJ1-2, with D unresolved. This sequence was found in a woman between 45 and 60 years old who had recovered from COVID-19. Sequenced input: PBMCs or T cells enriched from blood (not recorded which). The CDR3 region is CASSLNEGNYGYTF. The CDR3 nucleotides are TGCGCCAGCAGCTTGAACGAGGGTAACTATGGCTACACCTTC.